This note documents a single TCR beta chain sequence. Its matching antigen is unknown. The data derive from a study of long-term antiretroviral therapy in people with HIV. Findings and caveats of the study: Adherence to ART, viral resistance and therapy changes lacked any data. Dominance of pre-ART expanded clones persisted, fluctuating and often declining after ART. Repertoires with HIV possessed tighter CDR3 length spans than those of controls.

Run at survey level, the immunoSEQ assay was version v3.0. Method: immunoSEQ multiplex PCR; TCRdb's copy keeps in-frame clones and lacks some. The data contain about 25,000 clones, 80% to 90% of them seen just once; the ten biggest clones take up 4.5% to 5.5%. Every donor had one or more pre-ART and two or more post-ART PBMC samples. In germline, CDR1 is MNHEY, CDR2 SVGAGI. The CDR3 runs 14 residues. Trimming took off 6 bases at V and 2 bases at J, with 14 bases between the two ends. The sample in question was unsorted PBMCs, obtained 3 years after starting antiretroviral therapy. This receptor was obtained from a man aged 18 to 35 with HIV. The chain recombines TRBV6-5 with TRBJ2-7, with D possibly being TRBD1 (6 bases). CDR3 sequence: CASRNTGHPYEQYF. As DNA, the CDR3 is TGTGCCAGCAGGAACACGGGACACCCCTACGAGCAGTACTTC.